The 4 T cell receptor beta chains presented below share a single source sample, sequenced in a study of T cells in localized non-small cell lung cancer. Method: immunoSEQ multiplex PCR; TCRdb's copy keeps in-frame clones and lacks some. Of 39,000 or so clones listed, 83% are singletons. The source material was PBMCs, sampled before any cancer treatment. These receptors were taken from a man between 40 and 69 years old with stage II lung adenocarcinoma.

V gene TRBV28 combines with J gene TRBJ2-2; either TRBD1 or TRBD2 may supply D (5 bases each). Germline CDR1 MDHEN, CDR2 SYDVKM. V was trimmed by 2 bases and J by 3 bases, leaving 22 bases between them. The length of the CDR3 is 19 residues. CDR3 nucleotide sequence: TGTGCCAGCAGTTTACTCTTAGGGGACCAGTACACCGACACCGGGGAGCTGTTTTTT. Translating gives CASSLLLGDQYTDTGELFF.

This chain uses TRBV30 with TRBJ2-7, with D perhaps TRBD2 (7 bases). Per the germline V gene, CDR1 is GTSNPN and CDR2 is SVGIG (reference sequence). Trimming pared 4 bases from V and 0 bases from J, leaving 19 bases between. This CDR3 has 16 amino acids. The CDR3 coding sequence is TGTGCCTGGACCCTTGGGGGGGGCGGGAGCTCCTACGAGCAGTACTTC. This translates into CAWTLGGGGSSYEQYF.

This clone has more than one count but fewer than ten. The CDR3 nucleotides are TGCGCCAGCAGCCGTGGGGGGGAATACGAGCAGTACTTC. Translated, it gives CASSRGGEYEQYF. The chain is built from TRBV5-1 and TRBJ2-7; 7 bases fit TRBD2. The length of the CDR3 is 13 residues. V gave up 4 bases and J gave up 4 bases; unmatched junction bases: 5. Germline V lookup: CDR1 SGHRS, CDR2 YFSETQ.

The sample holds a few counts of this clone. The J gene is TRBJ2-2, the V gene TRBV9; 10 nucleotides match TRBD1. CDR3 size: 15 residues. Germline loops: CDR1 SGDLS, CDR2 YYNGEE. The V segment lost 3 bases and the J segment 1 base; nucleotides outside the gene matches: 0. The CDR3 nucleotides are TGTGCCAGCAGCGGGACAGGGGGGAACACCGGGGAGCTGTTTTTT. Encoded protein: CASSGTGGNTGELFF.